The rows below give T cell receptor beta chains drawn from one sample of a study of blood T cell repertoires in COVID-19. The data were produced by immunoSEQ multiplex PCR, yet TCRdb's version contains in-frame clones alone and is incomplete. The sample lists under 50,000 clones, 70% to 90% occurring once. Sequencing was done on a sample of peripheral blood. These receptors originate from a man aged 50 or older with active COVID-19. The CDR3 runs from the conserved cysteine through the conserved F or W. D genes are given only for firm matches. The size of a clone is reported for some rows only, either as once, few or many, or as a class for expanded clones.

clone_size,d_call,v_call,j_call,cdr3_aa,cdr3_nt
-,TRBD1,TRBV7-9,TRBJ1-1,CASTSPGGTEAFF,TGTGCCAGCACCTCCCCAGGGGGGACTGAAGCTTTCTTT
-,-,TRBV19,TRBJ1-6,CASSMADNSPLHF,TGTGCCAGTAGTATGGCAGATAATTCACCCCTCCACTTT
-,TRBD2,TRBV5-1,TRBJ2-5,CASSPGLAGGQETQYF,TGCGCCAGCAGCCCGGGACTAGCGGGGGGCCAAGAGACCCAGTACTTC
-,TRBD2,TRBV5-6,TRBJ2-7,CASIFRSGGSYEQYF,TGTGCCAGCATCTTCAGGTCGGGGGGCTCCTACGAGCAGTACTTC
-,-,TRBV5-1,TRBJ1-5,CASSLGGDHQPQHF,TGCGCCAGCAGCTTGGGGGGGGACCATCAGCCCCAGCATTTT
-,-,TRBV19,TRBJ2-4,CASSIIGNIQYF,TGTGCCAGTAGTATCATCGGTAACATTCAGTACTTC
-,TRBD1,TRBV6-5,TRBJ2-7,CASSYSDRVRAEQYF,TGTGCCAGCAGTTACTCTGACAGGGTTCGGGCGGAGCAGTACTTC
-,-,TRBV5-1,TRBJ2-3,CASSPGSATDTQYF,TGCGCCAGCAGTCCCGGGTCCGCAACAGATACGCAGTATTTT
-,TRBD1,TRBV7-6,TRBJ2-1,CASSLPKGARNEQFF,TGTGCCAGCAGCTTACCCAAGGGGGCGCGCAATGAGCAGTTCTTC
-,-,TRBV7-2,TRBJ1-4,CASSLGGMSEKLFF,TGTGCCAGCAGCTTAGGAGGAATGTCGGAAAAACTGTTTTTT
-,-,TRBV18,TRBJ2-1,CASSPPTPTAEQFF,TGTGCCAGCTCACCCCCAACTCCGACAGCAGAGCAGTTCTTC
-,-,TRBV4-1,TRBJ1-2,CASSRETGLNYGYTF,TGCGCCAGCAGCCGAGAGACAGGACTTAACTATGGCTACACCTTC
-,-,TRBV5-6,TRBJ1-5,CASSLRGARGQPQHF,TGTGCCAGCAGCTTGAGGGGCGCTAGGGGTCAGCCCCAGCATTTT
-,TRBD2,TRBV7-2,TRBJ2-1,CASRWGGRYGNEQFF,TGTGCCAGCCGGTGGGGGGGGAGGTATGGCAATGAGCAGTTCTTC
once,-,TRBV2,TRBJ2-1,CASRTTLQGTRKYNEQFF,TGTGCCAGCAGGACAACGCTACAGGGCACCCGGAAATACAATGAGCAGTTCTTC
few,-,TRBV18,TRBJ2-5,CASSPGHDQETQYF,TGTGCCAGCTCACCGGGACACGACCAAGAGACCCAGTACTTC
-,TRBD2,TRBV7-3,TRBJ2-7,CASSPSGGNNEQYF,TGTGCCAGCAGCCCCAGCGGGGGGAACAACGAGCAGTACTTC
-,-,TRBV6-5,TRBJ1-2,CASSYSMQGNYGYTF,TGTGCCAGCAGTTACTCGATGCAGGGGAACTATGGCTACACCTTC
-,-,TRBV4-1,TRBJ1-1,CASSPGAFGNTEAFF,TGCGCCAGCAGTCCAGGGGCCTTCGGGAACACTGAAGCTTTCTTT
-,-,TRBV6-5,TRBJ1-3,CASSYSGWGSGNTIYF,TGTGCCAGCAGTTACTCGGGCTGGGGCAGCGGAAACACCATATATTTT
-,-,TRBV24-1,TRBJ1-1,CATSDSLNPGGTEAFF,TGTGCCACCAGTGATTCCCTAAACCCCGGAGGTACTGAAGCTTTCTTT
-,TRBD2,TRBV7-3,TRBJ2-3,CASSSDASGGTDTQYF,TGTGCCAGCAGCTCGGACGCTAGCGGGGGCACAGATACGCAGTATTTT
-,-,TRBV2,TRBJ2-3,CASSEGGAKDTQYF,TGTGCCAGCAGTGAGGGGGGGGCTAAAGATACGCAGTATTTT
-,TRBD1,TRBV5-1,TRBJ1-1,CASSLGQGRGTEAFF,TGCGCCAGCAGCTTGGGACAGGGGAGAGGCACTGAAGCTTTCTTT
-,TRBD1,TRBV11-2,TRBJ1-6,CASSLEGARNSPLHF,TGTGCCAGCAGCCTCGAGGGGGCGCGTAATTCACCCCTCCACTTT
once,-,TRBV19,TRBJ2-5,CASSRGLETQYF,TGTGCCAGTAGTCGCGGATTAGAGACCCAGTACTTC
-,TRBD1,TRBV7-2,TRBJ1-4,CASSYGTGLREKLFF,TGTGCCAGCAGCTACGGGACAGGACTTCGGGAAAAACTGTTTTTT
-,-,TRBV15,TRBJ2-7,CATSRQVIREQYF,TGTGCCACCAGCCGGCAGGTGATTCGGGAGCAGTACTTC
-,TRBD1,TRBV7-2,TRBJ1-1,CASSSFGTARNTEAFF,TGTGCCAGCAGCTCATTCGGGACAGCCAGAAACACTGAAGCTTTCTTT
-,TRBD2,TRBV3-1/TRBV3-2,TRBJ2-1,CASSQDRGGNEQFF,TGTGCCAGCAGCCAAGATCGGGGGGGGAATGAGCAGTTCTTC
-,-,TRBV27,TRBJ2-6,CASSLSRVGRGTGANVLTF,TGTGCCAGCAGTTTATCTAGGGTGGGCAGAGGGACTGGGGCCAACGTCCTGACTTTC
-,-,TRBV4-2,TRBJ2-1,CASSPVAPNEQFF,TGTGCCAGCAGCCCCGTGGCCCCCAATGAGCAGTTCTTC
-,-,TRBV5-8,TRBJ1-5,CASSFQGRPDQPQHF,TGTGCCAGCAGCTTCCAGGGGCGCCCAGATCAGCCCCAGCATTTT
-,-,TRBV4-1,TRBJ1-1,CASSQEEGVAAFF,TGCGCCAGCAGCCAAGAGGAGGGCGTAGCAGCTTTCTTT
-,-,TRBV3-1/TRBV3-2,TRBJ2-7,CASSQPATGRYEQYF,TGTGCCAGCAGCCAACCTGCGACAGGCAGGTACGAGCAGTACTTC
-,-,TRBV29-1,TRBJ2-1,CSVRKRDTPNNEQFF,TGCAGCGTTAGGAAACGGGACACCCCCAACAATGAGCAGTTCTTC
-,TRBD1,TRBV28,TRBJ1-1,CASSLNEGAAFF,TGTGCCAGCAGTTTAAACGAGGGGGCGGCTTTCTTT
-,-,TRBV7-7,TRBJ1-4,CASSFGRQVPNEKLFF,TGTGCCAGCAGCTTTGGGAGACAGGTCCCTAATGAAAAACTGTTTTTT
once,TRBD1,TRBV27,TRBJ2-1,CASSLWDRYNEQFF,TGTGCCAGCAGTTTATGGGACAGATACAATGAGCAGTTCTTC